The entry that follows covers one T cell receptor (beta chain) sequence. TCRdb keeps only in-frame clones here, not all; method: immunoSEQ multiplex PCR. The sample has roughly 80,000 clones; approximately 91% are singletons. This sample was taken from a study of OX40 agonist ivuxolimab in advanced cancers. About the study: A history of anti-PD-1, anti-PD-L1 or anti-CTLA-4 therapy was acceptable, and 40% had some.

Germline V gene sequence: CDR1 SNHLY, CDR2 FYNNEI. CDR3 length: 14 residues. Trimming stripped 6 bases from V and 3 bases from J, with 9 bases between. The sequence was obtained from an adult with an advanced solid tumor such as melanoma, head and neck, liver or kidney cancer. The sample here was CD4+ or CD8+ T cells sorted from blood, taken in a trial of the OX40 agonist ivuxolimab. The rearrangement links TRBV2 to TRBJ2-6; D ambiguous. The CDR3 spells CASSRSRGANVLTF. The CDR3 DNA sequence: TGTGCCAGCAGCCGAAGCCGTGGGGCCAACGTCCTGACTTTC.